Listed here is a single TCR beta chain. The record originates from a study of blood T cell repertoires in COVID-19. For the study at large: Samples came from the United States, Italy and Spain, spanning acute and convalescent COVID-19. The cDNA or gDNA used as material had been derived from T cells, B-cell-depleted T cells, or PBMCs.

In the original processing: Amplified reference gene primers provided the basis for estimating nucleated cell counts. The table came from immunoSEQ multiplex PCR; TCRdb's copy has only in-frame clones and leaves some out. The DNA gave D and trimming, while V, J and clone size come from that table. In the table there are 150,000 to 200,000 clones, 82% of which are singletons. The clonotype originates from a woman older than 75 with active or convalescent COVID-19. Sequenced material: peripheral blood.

CDR3: CASQGQILTDTQYF. The CDR3 DNA sequence: TGTGCCAGCCAGGGACAGATCCTCACAGATACGCAGTATTTT. The chain has TRBV6-5 and TRBJ2-3; 7 bases are shared with TRBD1. Germline V lookup: CDR1 MNHEY, CDR2 SVGAGI. Unmatched junction bases numbered 7, after V lost 8 bases and J lost 2 bases. This CDR3 region has 14 residues.